This T cell receptor (beta chain) stems from a study of shared clonotypes between healthy human individuals. At the level of the study: Donors had three CD4 naive, three CD4 memory, two CD8 naive and one CD8 memory plate apiece.

The naive CD8 subset, CD45RO-negative cells positively selected for CCR7, excluded terminally differentiated effector memory CD45RA+ cells. In germline, CDR1 is SQVTM, CDR2 ANQGSEA. The V and J ends lost 7 bases and 4 bases respectively, with 22 bases between them. This CDR3 is 15 amino acids long. In regard to this clone: In the same sample, other DNA sequences code for this CDR3.

Assay: immunoSEQ multiplex PCR; the TCRdb copy retains only in-frame clones and omits some. This table holds roughly 2.1 million clones, 90% to 95% found once. The source of this sequence is a man younger than 30 in good health. Some clones in this sample may be carry-over from other donors' samples. The genes are TRBV29-1 and TRBJ2-5; D possibly corresponds to TRBD2 (6 bases). Sequenced sample: naive CD8+ T cells from PBMCs. The CDR3 sequence: CSAVYVGGRGETQYF. In nucleotides, the CDR3 is TGCAGCGCCGTTTATGTGGGAGGCCGGGGAGAGACCCAGTACTTC.